The present TCR beta chain was sequenced within a study of glioma-infiltrating T cells after dendritic cell vaccination. Amplification used 60 V beta primers and 13 J beta primers. This table comes from immunoSEQ multiplex PCR, and its TCRdb copy is limited to in-frame clones, with some not included. The sample contains just under 60,000 clones, approximately 83% of which appear only once. This CDR3 is built from 15 residues. The V gene's germline CDR1 is LNHDA and CDR2 SQIVND (reference sequence). The V gene end was trimmed by 5 bases and the J gene end by 2 bases; junction bases not matched to a gene: 8. Time point: after dendritic cell vaccination, including at tumor progression/relapse. PBMC sampling occurred before vaccination, two weeks after the third dose, and at progression.

The source was blood, collected after dendritic cell vaccination. This rearrangement joins TRBV19 to TRBJ1-2; 7 bases are shared with TRBD1. The TCR comes from a human donor with glioblastoma. CDR3 region: CASSFALGGNYGYTF. The CDR3 DNA sequence: TGTGCCAGTAGTTTTGCTCTAGGGGGCAACTATGGCTACACCTTC.